This record concerns one TCR beta chain sequence. Its matching antigen is unknown. Germline values: CDR1 MDHEN, CDR2 SYDVKM. The CDR3 totals 17 residues. V shed 0 bases and J shed 4 bases, with 16 bases lying between them. The data were taken from a study of cytomegalovirus exposure and HLA in healthy donors. Study-level information: Of all 400 or so donors who were genotyped, roughly 81% belonged to the Caucasian-associated ancestry cluster. Study-wide results and limits: About 90% or about 30% of the time was how often most TCR beta V segments were productive, according to an earlier analysis. The study listed roughly 150 cytomegalovirus-associated TCR beta chains.

This PCR relied on a set of 60 Vbeta primers and 13 Jbeta primers. Clones were sequenced by immunoSEQ multiplex PCR, and TCRdb holds only the in-frame ones, with some missing. The data show fewer than 200,000 clones, with 68% seen just once and 4% to 5.5% held by the top ten. What was sequenced was PBMCs. The sequence was obtained from a woman between 18 and 29 years old in good health and CMV-seropositive. The chain links TRBV28 to TRBJ1-3, with D unclear. The CDR3 here is CASSLWAASAGGNTIYF. The CDR3 nucleotides are TGTGCCAGCAGTTTATGGGCAGCCTCTGCGGGAGGAAACACCATATATTTT.